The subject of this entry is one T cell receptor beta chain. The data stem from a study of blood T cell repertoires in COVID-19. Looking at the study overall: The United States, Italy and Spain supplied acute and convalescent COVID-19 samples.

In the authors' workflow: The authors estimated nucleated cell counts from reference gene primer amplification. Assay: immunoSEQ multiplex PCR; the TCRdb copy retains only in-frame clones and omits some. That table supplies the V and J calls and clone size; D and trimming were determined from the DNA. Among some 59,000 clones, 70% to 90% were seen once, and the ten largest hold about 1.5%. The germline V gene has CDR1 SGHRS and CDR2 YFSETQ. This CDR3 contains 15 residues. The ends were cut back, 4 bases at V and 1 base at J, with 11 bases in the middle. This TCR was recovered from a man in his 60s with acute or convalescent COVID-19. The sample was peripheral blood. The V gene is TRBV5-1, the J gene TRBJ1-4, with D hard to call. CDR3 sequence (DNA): TGCGCCAGCAGCGAGGCGGGAGGAACTAATGAAAAACTGTTTTTT. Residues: CASSEAGGTNEKLFF.